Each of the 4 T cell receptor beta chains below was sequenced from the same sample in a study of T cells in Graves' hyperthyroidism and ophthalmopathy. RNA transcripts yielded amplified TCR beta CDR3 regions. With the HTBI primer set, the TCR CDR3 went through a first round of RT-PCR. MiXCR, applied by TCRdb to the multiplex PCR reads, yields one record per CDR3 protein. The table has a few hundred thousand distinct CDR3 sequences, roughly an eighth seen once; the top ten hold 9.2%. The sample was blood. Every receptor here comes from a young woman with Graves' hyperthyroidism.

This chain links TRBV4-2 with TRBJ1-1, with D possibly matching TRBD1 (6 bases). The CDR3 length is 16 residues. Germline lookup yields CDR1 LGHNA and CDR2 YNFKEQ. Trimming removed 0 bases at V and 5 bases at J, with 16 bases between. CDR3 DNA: TGTGCCAGCAGCCAAGATAGTGCGGGCCAGGGGACTGAAGCTTTCTTT. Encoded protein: CASSQDSAGQGTEAFF.

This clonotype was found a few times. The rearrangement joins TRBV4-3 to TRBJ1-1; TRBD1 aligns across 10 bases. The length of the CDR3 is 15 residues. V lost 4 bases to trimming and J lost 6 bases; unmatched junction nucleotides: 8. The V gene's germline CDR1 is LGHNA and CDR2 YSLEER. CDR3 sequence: CASSLMGQGLAEAFF. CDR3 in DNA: TGCGCCAGCAGCCTAATGGGACAGGGGTTGGCTGAAGCTTTCTTT.

CDR3 region: CASKGGNTIYF. The CDR3, as DNA: TGTGCCAGCAAAGGCGGAAACACCATATATTTT. The chain is built from TRBV6-1 and TRBJ1-3, with D hard to call. The length of the CDR3 is 11 residues. Looked up from germline, CDR1 is MNHNS and CDR2 is SASEGT. V lost 7 bases, J lost 4 bases, and 5 bases lay in between.

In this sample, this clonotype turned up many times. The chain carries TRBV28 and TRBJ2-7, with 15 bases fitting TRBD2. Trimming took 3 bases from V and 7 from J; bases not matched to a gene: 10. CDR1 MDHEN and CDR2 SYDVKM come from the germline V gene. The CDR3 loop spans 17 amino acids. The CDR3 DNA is TGTGCCAGCAGTTTCCCCGGGGGGACTAGCGGGAGGAAAGAGCAGTACTTC. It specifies CASSFPGGTSGRKEQYF.